What follows is one T cell receptor beta chain and its context. Antigen specificity is unknown. The sample originates from a study of cytomegalovirus exposure and HLA in healthy donors. Findings and limits, study-wide: It was reportedly the case that the classifier diagnosed cytomegalovirus status with high specificity and sensitivity.

V lost 4 bases and J 6 bases, leaving 18 bases between the germline ends. CDR3 length: 15 amino acids. Germline CDR1 is LNHDA and CDR2 is SQIVND (reference sequence). Clones were sequenced by immunoSEQ multiplex PCR, and TCRdb holds only the in-frame ones, with some missing. The table has about 130,000 clones, almost 90% seen once. The V call is TRBV19, the J call TRBJ1-2; D ambiguous. Sequenced input: PBMCs. This receptor was identified in a man aged 30-40 years in good health and CMV-seronegative. DNA of the CDR3: TGTGCCAGTAGTAGTGTGACCCCCCGGGGTGATGGCTACACCTTC. Its protein product is CASSSVTPRGDGYTF. Using reference TRBV19 and TRBJ1-2 for the parts outside the CDR3, the full variable domain is DGGITQSPKYLFRKEGQNVTLSCEQNLNHDAMYWYRQDPGQGLRLIYYSQIVNDFQKGDIAEGYSVSREKKESFPLTVTSAQKNPTAFYLCASSSVTPRGDGYTFGSGTRLTVV.